These 22 T cell receptor beta chains share one sample of origin, sequenced in a study of CD4 and CD8 cells across lung adenocarcinoma regions. TCRdb reanalysed the PCR reads using MiXCR and keeps one entry per CDR3 protein. The sample shows over 9,500 distinct CDR3 sequences, around three fifths of them seen only once. Sample: CD8+ T cells from the margin of a lung tumor. All receptors come from a female donor with lung adenocarcinoma. The CD4 and CD8 labels of this study may be unreliable.

This clonotype was observed at least ten times. The gene calls are TRBV6-1 and TRBJ2-3, with D hard to call. This CDR3 is 11 amino acids long. V lost 10 bases and J 4 bases, leaving 9 bases between the germline ends. The germline CDR1 and CDR2 sequences are MNHNS and SASEGT. DNA of the CDR3: TGTGCCACCTCTCCGGCAGATACGCAGTATTTT. This gives the protein CATSPADTQYF.

This clonotype has ten or more counts. CDR3 DNA sequence: TGTGCCAGCAGTGAACACCCCGGGACGTGGGGCAATCAGCCCCAGCATTTT. It encodes CASSEHPGTWGNQPQHF. The J gene is TRBJ1-5, the V gene TRBV6-1; D possibly corresponds to TRBD1 (5 bases). Germline assignment: CDR1 MNHNS and CDR2 SASEGT. Trimming pared 2 bases from V and 2 bases from J, leaving 16 bases between. The CDR3 is 17 amino acids.

This clonotype has a handful of counts. The genes are TRBV5-1 and TRBJ1-2, with D possibly matching TRBD1 (5 bases). Germline V gene sequence: CDR1 SGHRS, CDR2 YFSETQ. The CDR3 runs 13 residues. Trimming left V 0 bases short and J 8 bases short, with 11 bases between. The CDR3 reads CASSLGQGNGYTF. The CDR3, as DNA: TGCGCCAGCAGCTTGGGTCAGGGAAACGGCTACACCTTC.

In this sample, this clonotype is medium-sized. CDR3 nucleotides: TGTGCCAGCAGTGTCCATTTTGAACAGTTCTTC. This gives the protein CASSVHFEQFF. The chain joins TRBV6-1 to TRBJ2-1; unclear D gene. The CDR3 has 11 residues. Germline CDR1 reads MNHNS; CDR2 reads SASEGT. Between the trimmed V and J ends, which lost 4 bases and 13 bases, there was a span of 11 bases.

This clonotype was counted ten times or more. The rearrangement links TRBV4-2 to TRBJ1-3; 9 nucleotides match TRBD1. The V gene end was trimmed by 4 bases and the J gene end by 0 bases; junction bases not matched to a gene: 4. CDR3 size: 16 residues. In germline, CDR1 is LGHNA, CDR2 YNFKEQ. The CDR3 bases are TGTGCCAGCAGCCTAGCGGACAGGGGCTCTGGAAACACCATATATTTT. This codes for CASSLADRGSGNTIYF.

This clonotype was detected only once. The rearrangement joins TRBV6-1 to TRBJ2-5; 11 bases fit TRBD2. The J call is in doubt because the DNA end fits TRBJ2-1 better. This CDR3 comprises 14 residues. Germline V gene data show CDR1 as MNHNS and CDR2 as SASEGT. DNA of the CDR3: TGTGCCAGCAGTGATCAACTAGCGGGAGATGAGCAGTTCTTC. This sequence encodes CASSDQLAGDEQFF.

The chain joins TRBV6-1 to TRBJ2-3; 10 bases line up with TRBD2. Losses at the gene ends were 6 bases for V and 6 bases for J; bases not matched to a gene: 12. The V gene's germline CDR1 is MNHNS and CDR2 SASEGT. The CDR3 totals 16 residues. The CDR3 here is CASRLQLSGGSDTQYF. CDR3 nucleotide sequence: TGTGCCAGCAGGCTTCAGCTTAGCGGGGGGAGTGATACGCAGTATTTT.

This clonotype is categorized as medium-sized. The rearrangement links TRBV6-5 to TRBJ1-1; 9 bases align to TRBD1. The V and J ends lost 4 bases and 5 bases, in that order; junction bases with no gene match: 8. CDR3 length equals 15 residues. The germline gives CDR1 MNHEY, CDR2 SVGAGI. The CDR3 nucleotides are TGTGCCAGCAGTTTGGCGACAGGGGGATATACTGAAGCTTTCTTT. Translating gives CASSLATGGYTEAFF.

The genes are TRBV10-3 and TRBJ2-1; D is ambiguous. Germline CDR1 ENHRY, CDR2 SYGVKD. There are 14 residues in the CDR3. V lost 7 bases, J lost 1 base, and 11 bases lay in between. CDR3 bases: TGTGCCATCAACCCAGGCGAGTCCTACAATGAGCAGTTCTTC. Its protein product is CAINPGESYNEQFF.

This clonotype is classed as medium-sized. The rearrangement uses TRBV7-2 and TRBJ2-1; D assignment may be TRBD1 or TRBD2 (7 bases each). Trimming left V 4 bases short and J 9 bases short, with 25 bases between. Per germline, CDR1 SGHTA and CDR2 FQGNSA. The CDR3 loop spans 17 amino acids. As DNA, the CDR3 is TGTGCCAGCAGCTCCAGGGGGGGACAAAGGGTTTCTGGTGAGCAGTTCTTC. Its protein is CASSSRGGQRVSGEQFF.

This clonotype was observed a few times. V gene TRBV6-5 combines with J gene TRBJ2-2; 11 bases are a match to TRBD2. Trimming at V came to 4 bases and at J to 5 bases, leaving 6 bases not matched to a gene. The germline V gene has CDR1 MNHEY and CDR2 SVGAGI. This CDR3 comprises 16 residues. CDR3 sequence (DNA): TGTGCCAGCAGTTTCATAGCGGGGGGGCATACCGGGGAGCTGTTTTTT. Translated, it gives CASSFIAGGHTGELFF.

This clonotype was recorded at least ten times. The gene calls are TRBV6-5 and TRBJ1-2; D not resolved. The CDR3 has 14 residues. Germline CDR1 reads MNHEY; CDR2 reads SVGAGI. Deletions cut 2 bases from V and 5 bases from J, with 12 bases between. Here the CDR3 reads CASSYGRSQYGYTF. As DNA, the CDR3 is TGTGCCAGCAGTTACGGCAGGTCGCAATATGGCTACACCTTC.

This chain joins TRBV6-1 and TRBJ2-4, with 9 positions matching TRBD1. Germline assignment: CDR1 MNHNS and CDR2 SASEGT. V gave up 5 bases and J gave up 7 bases; unmatched junction bases: 9. The CDR3 spans 15 residues. Here the CDR3 reads CASSPQDRGGNIQYF. The CDR3 bases are TGTGCCAGCAGTCCCCAGGACAGGGGAGGTAACATTCAGTACTTC.

The V call is TRBV6-1, the J call TRBJ1-4; D possibly corresponds to TRBD1 (5 bases). The CDR3 length is 16 residues. Germline V gives CDR1 MNHNS, CDR2 SASEGT. V dropped 6 bases and J dropped 5 bases, with 19 bases sitting between them. The CDR3 spells CASRPRPGPINEKLFF. CDR3 nucleotide sequence: TGTGCCAGCAGACCACGGCCGGGACCGATAAATGAAAAACTGTTTTTT.

This clonotype has only a few counts. At one of its ends the junction is not consistent with the germline gene, which may arise from a read error. This chain links TRBV27 with TRBJ2-5; 8 positions match TRBD2. Germline V gene lookup returns CDR1 MNHEY and CDR2 SMNVEV (reference sequence). The CDR3 covers 14 residues. CDR3 in amino acids: CAGSGGRDQDTQYF. Written as DNA, the CDR3 is TGTGCGGGGAGCGGGGGCCGTGACCAAGATACCCAGTACTTC.

This clonotype was observed many times. The chain employs TRBV4-1 and TRBJ2-1, with 7 bases fitting TRBD2. Per the germline V gene, CDR1 is MGHRA and CDR2 is YSYEKL. The CDR3 has 19 residues. V gave up 0 bases and J gave up 0 bases; unmatched junction bases: 11. In DNA, the CDR3 is TGCGCCAGCAGCCAAGAGGGCCTCCGAGCGGGGAGCTCCTACAATGAGCAGTTCTTC. Its protein product is CASSQEGLRAGSSYNEQFF.

The gene calls are TRBV6-5 and TRBJ1-2, with a weak D call TRBD1 (5 bases). The CDR3 runs 16 residues. V dropped 0 bases and J dropped 7 bases, with 18 bases sitting between them. Germline assignment: CDR1 MNHEY and CDR2 SVGAGI. The CDR3 DNA sequence: TGTGCCAGCAGTTACTCTGGGGATCACAGGCTAGGTGGCTACACCTTC. It encodes CASSYSGDHRLGGYTF.

This rearrangement joins TRBV23-1 to TRBJ2-1; tentative D call: TRBD2 (6 bases). TRBV23-1 carries the ORF label, with uncertain function. This CDR3 has 13 amino acids. Deletions cut 0 bases from V and 8 bases from J, with 8 bases between. The CDR3 region is CASSQSPGDEQFF. The CDR3 DNA reads as TGCGCCAGCAGTCAATCGCCGGGGGATGAGCAGTTCTTC.

The chain links TRBV7-2 to TRBJ2-1; D gene uncertain. This CDR3 comprises 13 residues. V lost 5 bases, J lost 7 bases, and 12 bases lay in between. The germline gives CDR1 SGHTA, CDR2 FQGNSA. CDR3 residues: CASSPGPTNEQFF. For the CDR3, the DNA is TGTGCCAGCAGCCCAGGACCCACAAATGAGCAGTTCTTC.

By its share, this clonotype is medium-sized. The chain joins TRBV14 to TRBJ2-1; the D is unclear. V dropped 0 bases and J dropped 7 bases, with 7 bases sitting between them. The CDR3 runs 13 residues. The germline CDR1 and CDR2 sequences are SGHDN and FVKESK. CDR3 amino acids: CASSQDLNNEQFF. The CDR3 bases are TGTGCCAGCAGCCAAGATCTCAATAATGAGCAGTTCTTC.

The chain joins TRBV10-3 to TRBJ2-3; unclear D gene. The last part of the DNA fits TRBJ2-1 better; the J call may be wrong. CDR1 is ENHRY, CDR2 SYGVKD, per germline. This CDR3 spans 15 amino acids. The CDR3: CVAASRWGMDNEQFF. The CDR3 DNA reads TGTGTCGCGGCGTCGCGCTGGGGTATGGACAATGAGCAGTTCTTC.

This clonotype was observed many times. The gene calls are TRBV6-1 and TRBJ2-5, with D possibly being TRBD1 (6 bases). The J call may not be correct, given that the DNA end is closer to TRBJ2-7. The germline V gene has CDR1 MNHNS and CDR2 SASEGT. This CDR3 is 14 amino acids long. The chain's CDR3 is CASSPRTESYEQYF. The CDR3, as DNA: TGTGCCAGCAGTCCGCGGACAGAGAGCTACGAGCAGTACTTC.